The 18 T cell receptor beta chains below were found in one sample sequenced in a study of beta chain features in type 1 diabetes. Expressed TCRB transcripts were sequenced, since all the RNA that had been isolated was reverse transcribed. This table comes from immunoSEQ multiplex PCR, and its TCRdb copy is limited to in-frame clones, with some not included. This sample carries approximately 140,000 clones, roughly 10% of them seen once, and the ten largest clones take approximately 0.7%. Points from the study as a whole: Type 1 diabetes patients had TCRB CDR3s that were shorter (moderately but significantly so) in all four CD4+ subsets.

These TCRs' antigens remain unknown. Sequenced material: central memory CD4+ T cells from blood. The receptors shown here come from a man aged 25 to 40 with type 1 diabetes.

The gene calls are TRBV7-9 and TRBJ2-3, with TRBD2 matching over 7 bases. J was trimmed by 5 bases and V by 4 bases; bases with no gene match: 6. Germline V CDR1 and CDR2: SEHNR, FQNEAQ (reference sequence). This CDR3 is 14 amino acids long. The CDR3 reads CASSSLRGGDTQYF. Written as DNA, the CDR3 is TGTGCCAGCAGCTCTCTCCGCGGGGGAGATACGCAGTATTTT.

This clone has ten or more counts. The chain employs TRBV6-6 and TRBJ2-5, with 11 bases fitting TRBD2. Germline V gene sequence: CDR1 MNHNY, CDR2 SVGAGI (reference sequence). The CDR3 has 14 residues. The V gene end was trimmed by 5 bases and the J gene end by 7 bases; junction bases not matched to a gene: 6. CDR3 DNA sequence: TGTGCCAGCAGTCTTAGCGGGGGGGCGGGGACCCAGTACTTC. Translation: CASSLSGGAGTQYF.

This chain links TRBV4-2 with TRBJ1-2, with D perhaps matching TRBD1 (6 bases). Germline values: CDR1 LGHNA, CDR2 YNFKEQ. V was trimmed by 0 bases and J by 2 bases, leaving 10 bases between them. This CDR3 spans 15 amino acids. CDR3 DNA: TGTGCCAGCAGCCAAGATCGTCAGGGGAACTATGGCTACACCTTC. It codes for CASSQDRQGNYGYTF.

The chain employs TRBV7-3 and TRBJ1-1; 12 bases fit TRBD1. CDR1 is SGHTA, CDR2 FQGTGA, per germline. The trim removed 2 bases at V and 4 bases at J, leaving 5 bases unmatched. The CDR3 is made up of 16 amino acids. The DNA of the CDR3 is TGTGCCAGCAGCTTAGTTCCGGGACAGGGGGCCACTGAAGCTTTCTTT. It encodes CASSLVPGQGATEAFF.

A few counts support this clone. The chain combines TRBV9 with TRBJ1-1; 7 positions match TRBD1. The germline V gene has CDR1 SGDLS and CDR2 YYNGEE. The ends lost 4 bases at V and 0 bases at J; junction bases unmatched: 12. There are 17 residues in the CDR3. DNA of the CDR3: TGTGCCAGCAGCCCCCCGCCGAGAGGGGGCATGAACACTGAAGCTTTCTTT. It translates to CASSPPPRGGMNTEAFF. Based on the CDR3 plus reference TRBV9 and TRBJ1-1, the full variable domain is DSGVTQTPKHLITATGQRVTLRCSPRSGDLSVYWYQQSLDQGLQFLIQYYNGEERAKGNILERFSAQQFPDLHSELNLSSLELGDSALYFCASSPPPRGGMNTEAFFGQGTRLTVV.

This clone was detected only a few times. The V and J genes are TRBV4-3 and TRBJ1-2, with D uncertain. Germline values: CDR1 LGHNA, CDR2 YSLEER. The CDR3 sequence is 14 residues long. Trimming left V 1 base short and J 8 bases short, with 14 bases between. For the CDR3, the DNA is TGCGCCAGCAGCCAAGCGTCTGGCCCCAAGGGCTACACCTTC. Its protein is CASSQASGPKGYTF.

The gene calls are TRBV28 and TRBJ1-6, with 7 bases lining up with TRBD1. The CDR3 has 16 amino acids. The ends lost 4 bases at V and 5 bases at J; junction bases unmatched: 8. From germline, CDR1 is MDHEN and CDR2 SYDVKM. CDR3 loop: CASSSSGTEDNSPLHF. DNA of the CDR3: TGTGCCAGCAGTTCTTCCGGGACAGAAGATAATTCACCCCTCCACTTT.

This chain joins TRBV27 and TRBJ1-6; no clear D. V was clipped by 6 bases and J by 9 bases, with 18 bases between them. Germline V CDR1 and CDR2: MNHEY, SMNVEV (reference sequence). This CDR3 is built from 15 residues. Here the CDR3 reads CASSDRVMGSSPLHF. CDR3 DNA: TGTGCCAGCAGCGATAGGGTTATGGGGAGTTCACCCCTCCACTTT.

V gene TRBV7-9 combines with J gene TRBJ2-4; D gene unclear. This CDR3 is built from 15 residues. Germline V lookup: CDR1 SEHNR, CDR2 FQNEAQ (reference sequence). V shed 5 bases and J shed 0 bases, with 11 bases lying between them. The CDR3 spells CASSPYFLAKNIQYF. CDR3 coding DNA: TGTGCCAGCAGCCCCTACTTCTTAGCCAAAAACATTCAGTACTTC.

This chain uses TRBV4-2 with TRBJ2-3; 11 nucleotides match TRBD2. The CDR3 consists of 15 residues. CDR1 and CDR2 from the germline V gene are LGHNA and YNFKEQ. V shed 6 bases, J shed 0 bases, and the junction held 2 bases outside the gene matches. CDR3 coding DNA: TGTGCCAGCAGAGGGACTAGCGGAAGCACAGATACGCAGTATTTT. Protein: CASRGTSGSTDTQYF.

This clone was seen a handful of times. The rearrangement links TRBV7-6 to TRBJ2-7, with D possibly matching TRBD1 (6 bases). Germline V lookup: CDR1 SGHVS, CDR2 FNYEAQ. V lost 6 bases and J lost 0, with 12 bases in between. This CDR3 has 14 residues. The CDR3 coding sequence is TGTGCCAGCAGTCTGGCAGGGGACTCCTACGAGCAGTACTTC. Residues: CASSLAGDSYEQYF.

For this clone: At the DNA level, this CDR3 is encoded by other sequences in the same sample as well. V gene TRBV5-4 combines with J gene TRBJ1-3; TRBD1 is a possible D gene (6 bases). Deletions cut 2 bases from V and 0 bases from J, with 6 bases between. Looked up from germline, CDR1 is SGHNT and CDR2 is YYREEE (reference sequence). CDR3 length: 14 amino acids. CDR3 sequence reads: CASSLQGSGNTIYF. CDR3 coding DNA: TGTGCCAGCAGCTTACAGGGCTCTGGAAACACCATATATTTT.

There are a few counts of this clone. This rearrangement joins TRBV5-1 to TRBJ1-6; 7 nucleotides line up with TRBD1. J was trimmed by 8 bases and V by 4 bases; bases with no gene match: 6. This CDR3 spans 14 amino acids. Germline V gene lookup returns CDR1 SGHRS and CDR2 YFSETQ. As DNA, the CDR3 is TGCGCCAGCAGCCGTACAGGGGCAGATTCACCCCTCCACTTT. It yields the protein CASSRTGADSPLHF.

The chain recombines TRBV7-3 with TRBJ2-5, with no clear D. CDR3 length: 14 residues. Germline loops: CDR1 SGHTA, CDR2 FQGTGA. The V end was cut by 5 bases, the J end by 0 bases, with 10 bases between. For the CDR3, the DNA is TGTGCCAGCAGCCCTACGCCGAACCAAGAGACCCAGTACTTC. It yields the protein CASSPTPNQETQYF.

The rearrangement joins TRBV18 to TRBJ1-1; D is ambiguous. The ends were cut back, 5 bases at V and 3 bases at J, with 10 bases in the middle. CDR3 length: 13 residues. CDR1 KGHSH and CDR2 LQKENI come from the germline V gene. In nucleotides, the CDR3 is TGTGCCAGCTCAGCTGGGCGGGACACTGAAGCTTTCTTT. Amino acids: CASSAGRDTEAFF.

This clone turned up a few times. The rearrangement links TRBV18 to TRBJ2-3; tentatively, D is TRBD1 (6 bases). The CDR3 extends over 15 amino acids. In germline, CDR1 is KGHSH, CDR2 LQKENI. The V and J ends lost 2 bases and 2 bases respectively, with 11 bases between them. The CDR3 is CASSPTTGITDTQYF. In DNA, the CDR3 is TGTGCCAGCTCACCAACTACAGGGATCACAGATACGCAGTATTTT.

This chain uses TRBV18 with TRBJ2-7; 10 bases agree with TRBD1. After removal of 8 bases from V and 2 bases from J, the junction contained 6 bases not matched to a gene. This CDR3 spans 14 amino acids. In germline, CDR1 is KGHSH, CDR2 LQKENI. The CDR3 loop is CASGGTGATYEQYF. CDR3 nucleotides: TGTGCCAGCGGCGGGACAGGGGCAACCTACGAGCAGTACTTC.

The sample holds many counts of this clone. The chain combines TRBV7-2 with TRBJ2-5; 7 nucleotides align to TRBD1. V trimming: 0 bases; J trimming: 7 bases; junction bases outside the gene matches: 5. Germline CDR1 reads SGHTA; CDR2 reads FQGNSA. The CDR3 sequence is 14 residues long. The CDR3 loop is CASSLARDSRTQYF. CDR3 nucleotide sequence: TGTGCCAGCAGCTTAGCCCGGGACAGCAGGACCCAGTACTTC.